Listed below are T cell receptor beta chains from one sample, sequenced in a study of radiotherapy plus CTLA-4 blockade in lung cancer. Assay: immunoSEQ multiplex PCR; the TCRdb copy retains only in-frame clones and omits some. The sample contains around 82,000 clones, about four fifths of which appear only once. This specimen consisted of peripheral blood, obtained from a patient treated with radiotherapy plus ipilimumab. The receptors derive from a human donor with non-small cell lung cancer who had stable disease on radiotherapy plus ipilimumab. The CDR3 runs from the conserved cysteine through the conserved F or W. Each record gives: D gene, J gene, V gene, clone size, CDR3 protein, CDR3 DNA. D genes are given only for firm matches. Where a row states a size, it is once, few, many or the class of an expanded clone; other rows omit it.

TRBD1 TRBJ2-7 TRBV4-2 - CASSQEDRGRPWEQYF TGTGCCAGCAGCCAAGAGGACAGGGGGCGCCCATGGGAGCAGTACTTC
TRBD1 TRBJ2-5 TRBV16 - CASSFGTGETQYF TGTGCCAGCAGTTTTGGGACAGGGGAGACCCAGTACTTC
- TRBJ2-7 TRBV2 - CASSLANEQYF TGTGCCAGCAGTCTAGCTAACGAGCAGTACTTC
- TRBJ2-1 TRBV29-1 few CSAADGSNEQFF TGCAGCGCGGCGGACGGCAGTAATGAGCAGTTCTTC
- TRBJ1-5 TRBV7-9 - CASSLGVGQPQHF TGTGCCAGCAGCTTAGGGGTGGGACAGCCCCAGCATTTT
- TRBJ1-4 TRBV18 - CASSPRVVEKLFF TGTGCCAGCTCCCCGAGAGTCGTGGAAAAACTGTTTTTT
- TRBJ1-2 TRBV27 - CASSFGDTYGYTF TGTGCCAGCAGTTTTGGGGACACCTATGGCTACACCTTC
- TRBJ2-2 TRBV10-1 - CASSRDSGELFF TGCGCCAGCAGCAGGGATTCCGGGGAGCTGTTTTTT
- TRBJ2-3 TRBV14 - CASSPRSDTQYF TGTGCCAGCAGCCCTCGGTCAGATACGCAGTATTTT
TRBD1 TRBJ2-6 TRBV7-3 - CASSRPGTGPGANVLTF TGTGCCAGCAGCCGTCCCGGGACAGGGCCTGGGGCCAACGTCCTGACTTTC
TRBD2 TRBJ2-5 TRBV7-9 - CASSLPGLAEETQYF TGTGCCAGCAGCTTACCGGGACTAGCGGAAGAGACCCAGTACTTC